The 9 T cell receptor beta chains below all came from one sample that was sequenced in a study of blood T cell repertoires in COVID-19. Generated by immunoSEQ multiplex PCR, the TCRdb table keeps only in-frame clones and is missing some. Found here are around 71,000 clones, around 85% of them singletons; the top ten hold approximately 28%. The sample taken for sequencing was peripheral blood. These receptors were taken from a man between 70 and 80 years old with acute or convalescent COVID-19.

CDR3 in amino acids: CASSVGVTASYNEQFF. The CDR3 coding sequence is TGTGCCAGCAGCGTAGGGGTGACTGCGTCCTACAATGAGCAGTTCTTC. The chain combines TRBV9 with TRBJ2-1; D not certain. With 0 bases removed from V and 1 base from J, the gap between germline ends came to 11 bases. Germline CDR1 and CDR2: SGDLS and YYNGEE. The CDR3 loop spans 16 amino acids.

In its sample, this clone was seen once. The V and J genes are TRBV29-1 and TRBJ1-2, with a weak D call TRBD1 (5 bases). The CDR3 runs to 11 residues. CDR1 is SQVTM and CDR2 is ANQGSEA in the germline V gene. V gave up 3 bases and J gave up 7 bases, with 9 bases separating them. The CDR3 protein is CSVDREFGYTF. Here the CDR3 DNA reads TGCAGCGTTGACAGGGAATTTGGCTACACCTTC.

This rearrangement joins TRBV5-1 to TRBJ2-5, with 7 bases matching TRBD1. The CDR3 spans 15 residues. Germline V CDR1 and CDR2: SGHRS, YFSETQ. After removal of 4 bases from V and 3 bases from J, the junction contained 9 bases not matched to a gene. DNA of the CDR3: TGCGCCAGCAGCCCACTGACAGGGCTTGAAGAGACCCAGTACTTC. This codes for CASSPLTGLEETQYF. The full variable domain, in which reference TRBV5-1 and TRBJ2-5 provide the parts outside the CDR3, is KAGVTQTPRYLIKTRGQQVTLSCSPISGHRSVSWYQQTPGQGLQFLFEYFSETQRNKGNFPGRFSGRQFSNSRSEMNVSTLELGDSALYLCASSPLTGLEETQYFGPGTRLLVL.

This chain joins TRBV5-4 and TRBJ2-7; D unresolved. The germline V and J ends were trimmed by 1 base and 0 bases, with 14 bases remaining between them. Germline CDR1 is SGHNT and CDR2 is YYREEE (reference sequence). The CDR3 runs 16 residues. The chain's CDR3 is CASSLPDGASSYEQYF. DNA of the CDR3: TGTGCCAGCAGCTTGCCTGATGGCGCTAGCTCCTACGAGCAGTACTTC.

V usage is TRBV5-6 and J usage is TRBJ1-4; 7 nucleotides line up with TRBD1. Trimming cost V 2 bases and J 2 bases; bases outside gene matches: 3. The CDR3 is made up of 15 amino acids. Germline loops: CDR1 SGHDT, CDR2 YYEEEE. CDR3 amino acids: CASSLQGSTNEKLFF. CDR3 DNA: TGTGCCAGCAGCTTACAGGGGTCTACTAATGAAAAACTGTTTTTT.

CDR3 region: CASSYSMHGYHHEQYF. CDR3 nucleotide sequence: TGTGCCAGCAGTTACTCGATGCACGGGTATCACCACGAGCAGTACTTC. This rearrangement joins TRBV6-6 to TRBJ2-7; D gene ambiguous. This CDR3 contains 16 residues. Trimming shortened V by 0 bases and J by 5 bases, and 17 bases separated the two germline ends. CDR1 is MNHNY and CDR2 is SVGAGI in the germline V gene (reference sequence).

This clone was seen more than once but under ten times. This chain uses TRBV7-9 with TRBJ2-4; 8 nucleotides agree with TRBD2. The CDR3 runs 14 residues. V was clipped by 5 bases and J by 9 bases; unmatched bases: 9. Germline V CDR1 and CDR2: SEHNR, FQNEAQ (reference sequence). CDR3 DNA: TGTGCCAGCAGCGCCGGGGGGGCCTTAGTCATTCAGTACTTC. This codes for CASSAGGALVIQYF. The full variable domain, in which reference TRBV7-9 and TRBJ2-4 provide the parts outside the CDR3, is DTGVSQNPRHKITKRGQNVTFRCDPISEHNRLYWYRQTLGQGPEFLTYFQNEAQLEKSRLLSDRFSAERPKGSFSTLEIQRTEQGDSAMYLCASSAGGALVIQYFGAGTRLSVL.

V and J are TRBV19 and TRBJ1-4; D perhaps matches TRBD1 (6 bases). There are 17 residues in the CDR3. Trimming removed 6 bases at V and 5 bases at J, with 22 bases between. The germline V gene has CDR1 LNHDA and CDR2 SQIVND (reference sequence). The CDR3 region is CASSLAITGYGNEKLFF. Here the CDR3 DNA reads TGTGCCAGTAGCCTAGCAATTACAGGGTATGGGAATGAAAAACTGTTTTTT.

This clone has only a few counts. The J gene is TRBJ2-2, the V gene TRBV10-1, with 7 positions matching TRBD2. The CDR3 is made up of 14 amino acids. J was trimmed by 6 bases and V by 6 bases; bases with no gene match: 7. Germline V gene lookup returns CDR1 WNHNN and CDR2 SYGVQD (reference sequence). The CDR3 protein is CASRLGSGAGELFF. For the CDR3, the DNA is TGCGCCAGCAGACTGGGCAGCGGGGCCGGGGAGCTGTTTTTT.